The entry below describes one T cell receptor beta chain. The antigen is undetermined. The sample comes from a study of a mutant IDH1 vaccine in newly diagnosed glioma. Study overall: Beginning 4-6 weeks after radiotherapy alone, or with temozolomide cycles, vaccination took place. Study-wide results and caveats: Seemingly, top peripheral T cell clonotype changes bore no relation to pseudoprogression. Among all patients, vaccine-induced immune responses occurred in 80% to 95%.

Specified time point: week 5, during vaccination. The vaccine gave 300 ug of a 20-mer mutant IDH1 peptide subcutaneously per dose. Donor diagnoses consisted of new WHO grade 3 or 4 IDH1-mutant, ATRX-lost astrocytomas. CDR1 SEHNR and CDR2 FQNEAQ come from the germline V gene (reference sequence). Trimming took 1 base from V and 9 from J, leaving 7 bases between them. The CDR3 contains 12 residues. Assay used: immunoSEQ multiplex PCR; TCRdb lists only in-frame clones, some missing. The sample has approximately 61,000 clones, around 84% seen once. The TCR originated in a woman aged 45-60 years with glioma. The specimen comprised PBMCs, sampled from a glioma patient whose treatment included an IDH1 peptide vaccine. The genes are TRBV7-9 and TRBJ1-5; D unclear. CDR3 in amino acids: CASSLENWPQHF. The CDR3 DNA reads TGTGCCAGCAGCTTAGAAAATTGGCCCCAGCATTTT.